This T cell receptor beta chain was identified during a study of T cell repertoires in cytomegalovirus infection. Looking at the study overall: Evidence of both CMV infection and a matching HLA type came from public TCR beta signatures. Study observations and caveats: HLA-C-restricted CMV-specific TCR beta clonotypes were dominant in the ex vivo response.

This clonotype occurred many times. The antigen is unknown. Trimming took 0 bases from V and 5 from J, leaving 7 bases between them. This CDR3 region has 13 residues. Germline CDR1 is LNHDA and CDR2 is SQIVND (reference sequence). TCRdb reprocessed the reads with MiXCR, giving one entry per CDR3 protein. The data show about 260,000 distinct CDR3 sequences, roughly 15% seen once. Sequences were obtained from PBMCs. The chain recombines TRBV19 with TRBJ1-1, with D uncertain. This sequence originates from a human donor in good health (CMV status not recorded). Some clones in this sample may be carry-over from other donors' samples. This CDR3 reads CASSIEVGTEAFF. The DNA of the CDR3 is TGTGCCAGTAGTATAGAGGTCGGAACTGAAGCTTTCTTT.